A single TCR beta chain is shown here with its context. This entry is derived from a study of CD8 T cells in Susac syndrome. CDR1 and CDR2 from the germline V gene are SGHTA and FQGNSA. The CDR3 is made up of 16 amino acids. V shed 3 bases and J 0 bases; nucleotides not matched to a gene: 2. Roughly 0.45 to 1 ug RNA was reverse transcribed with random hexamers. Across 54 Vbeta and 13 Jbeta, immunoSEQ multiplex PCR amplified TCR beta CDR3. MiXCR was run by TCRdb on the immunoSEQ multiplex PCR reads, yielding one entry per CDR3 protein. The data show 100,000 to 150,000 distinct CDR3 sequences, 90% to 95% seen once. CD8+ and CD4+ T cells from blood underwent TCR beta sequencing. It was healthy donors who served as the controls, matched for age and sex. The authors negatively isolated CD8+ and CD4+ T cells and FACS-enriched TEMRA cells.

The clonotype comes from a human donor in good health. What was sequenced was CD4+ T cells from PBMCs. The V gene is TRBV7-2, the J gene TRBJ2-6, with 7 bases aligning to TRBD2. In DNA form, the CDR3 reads TGTGCCAGCAGCTTTCGCGGGAGCTCTGGGGCCAACGTCCTGACTTTC. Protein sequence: CASSFRGSSGANVLTF.